What follows is one T cell receptor beta chain and its context. Its antigen is not identified. These data are taken from a study of vaccination and CD4 T cells after COVID-19. Cultured CD4+ T cells had their DNA profiled by the Oncomine TCR Beta short-read assay. TCRdb independently ran MiXCR on the PCR reads; one entry per CDR3 protein. The table shows 10,000 or so distinct CDR3 sequences, with roughly 47% occurring only once. The treatment here: roughly nine-day PBMC culture with coronavirus spike peptide pools or control peptides (ViraFEST assay). Per germline, CDR1 SEHNR and CDR2 FQNEAQ (reference sequence). V was trimmed by 10 bases and J by 14 bases, leaving 12 bases between them. The CDR3 sequence is 9 residues long.

The chain has TRBV7-9 and TRBJ1-5; D is unresolved. Input material: CD4+ T cells from blood, cultured in vitro. This TCR came from a human donor who had recovered from COVID-19. CDR3 sequence: CATARSEHF. Written as DNA, the CDR3 is TGTGCCACAGCTCGATCTGAGCATTTT.